The sequence of this T cell receptor (beta chain) was determined in a study of technical replicates of blood from a handful of donors. V lost 3 bases to trimming and J lost 5 bases; unmatched junction nucleotides: 15. Germline V gene sequence: CDR1 SGHAT, CDR2 FQNNGV. The CDR3 extends over 17 amino acids. Method: immunoSEQ multiplex PCR; TCRdb's copy keeps in-frame clones and lacks some. The table lists some 14,000 clones, around 85% of them singletons. This sequence originates from a human donor in good health. J is TRBJ2-5 and V is TRBV11-2, with 7 bases that match TRBD2. Material: PBMCs. The CDR3 sequence: CASSFLLAGVIGETQYF. For the CDR3, the DNA is TGTGCCAGCAGCTTCTTGTTGGCGGGAGTTATTGGTGAGACCCAGTACTTC.